The 21 T cell receptor beta chains below all came from one sample that was sequenced in a study of T cell responses to AZD1222 COVID-19 vaccine. The repertoire was sequenced with immunoSEQ multiplex PCR; TCRdb's copy has only in-frame clones and lacks some. The sample records more than 85,000 clones, 78% being singletons. The source was peripheral blood, collected on day 0 of AZD1222 vaccination. Receptor source: an adult in good health.

The J gene is TRBJ1-2, the V gene TRBV5-5, with unresolved D. Looked up from germline, CDR1 is SGHKS and CDR2 is YYEKEE (reference sequence). With 2 bases removed from V and 3 bases from J, the gap between germline ends came to 8 bases. The CDR3 extends over 13 amino acids. CDR3 DNA sequence: TGTGCCAGCAGCTTTTCCAGTGACTATGGCTACACCTTC. Its protein product is CASSFSSDYGYTF.

The chain couples TRBV7-9 to TRBJ1-4; D call uncertain. The CDR3 runs to 16 residues. Deletions cut 2 bases from V and 7 bases from J, with 17 bases between. The germline CDR1 and CDR2 sequences are SEHNR and FQNEAQ (reference sequence). This CDR3 is CASSLSGGGLGEKLFF. The CDR3 region has the DNA TGTGCCAGCAGCTTATCAGGAGGAGGCTTAGGTGAAAAACTGTTTTTT.

The chain carries TRBV7-9 and TRBJ1-1; possible D gene TRBD1, 6 bases. V lost 6 bases and J lost 3, with 8 bases in between. The CDR3 spans 12 residues. Germline V gives CDR1 SEHNR, CDR2 FQNEAQ (reference sequence). The CDR3 sequence is CASRRQDTEAFF. The CDR3 nucleotides read TGTGCCAGCAGACGACAGGACACTGAAGCTTTCTTT.

The chain joins TRBV7-8 to TRBJ2-7, with unresolved D. The CDR3 loop spans 15 amino acids. V gave up 2 bases and J gave up 4 bases, with 15 bases separating them. Germline V gene sequence: CDR1 SGHVS, CDR2 FQNEAQ. The DNA of the CDR3 is TGTGCCAGCAGCTTACCCCGGTTCTCCCTTTACGAGCAGTACTTC. It codes for CASSLPRFSLYEQYF.

This chain uses TRBV7-2 with TRBJ2-7; D gene uncertain. CDR1 is SGHTA and CDR2 is FQGNSA in the germline V gene. Trimming cost V 2 bases and J 1 base, with 12 bases left between them. The CDR3 is 15 amino acids. The CDR3 reads CASSLSGTQSYEQYF. CDR3 in DNA: TGTGCCAGCAGCTTATCCGGCACTCAGTCCTACGAGCAGTACTTC.

This rearrangement joins TRBV4-3 to TRBJ2-3; D may correspond to TRBD1 or TRBD2 (6 bases each). Between the trimmed V and J ends, which lost 4 bases and 3 bases, there was a span of 20 bases. There are 17 residues in the CDR3. From germline, CDR1 is LGHNA and CDR2 YSLEER. The CDR3 nucleotides read TGCGCCAGCAGCCCCTACCCGGACCAGGGGAGGACAGATACGCAGTATTTT. Amino acids: CASSPYPDQGRTDTQYF.

CDR3 loop: CASSKTGAGTDTQYF. In nucleotides, the CDR3 is TGTGCCAGCAGCAAGACAGGTGCCGGCACAGATACGCAGTATTTT. The rearrangement joins TRBV21-1 to TRBJ2-3; the D call TRBD1 from the table was never checked on the DNA. TRBV21-1 is noted as a pseudogene. The CDR3 length is 15 residues.

This chain connects TRBV7-9 to TRBJ2-1; TRBD2 matches 11 bases. Per germline, CDR1 SEHNR and CDR2 FQNEAQ (reference sequence). After removal of 5 bases from V and 4 bases from J, the junction contained 1 base not matched to a gene. The CDR3 runs 14 residues. CDR3 residues: CASSRLAGYNEQFF. In DNA form, the CDR3 reads TGTGCCAGCAGCCGACTAGCGGGATACAATGAGCAGTTCTTC.

The rearrangement links TRBV27 to TRBJ1-2; D perhaps matches TRBD1 (5 bases). This CDR3 is 17 amino acids long. Germline loops: CDR1 MNHEY, CDR2 SMNVEV (reference sequence). V was shortened by 3 bases and J by 4 bases, with 21 bases between the two germline ends. CDR3 loop: CASSFSVRGQNSYGYTF. CDR3 nucleotides: TGTGCCAGCAGTTTCTCGGTCCGGGGCCAGAACAGCTATGGCTACACCTTC.

This chain connects TRBV20-1 to TRBJ2-1, with a weak D call TRBD2 (6 bases). Trimming removed 3 bases from V and 1 base from J, with 10 bases in between. Germline CDR1 and CDR2: DFQATT and SNEGSKA (reference sequence). CDR3 length equals 14 residues. In nucleotides, the CDR3 is TGCAGTGCTAGTCGCGGGAATTCCTACAATGAGCAGTTCTTC. Residues: CSASRGNSYNEQFF.

Only one count was recorded for this clone. This chain connects TRBV5-4 to TRBJ2-2, with D possibly matching TRBD1 (6 bases). The ends were cut back, 4 bases at V and 5 bases at J, with 15 bases in the middle. CDR1 is SGHNT, CDR2 YYREEE, per germline (reference sequence). The CDR3 is 15 amino acids. The CDR3 DNA is TGTGCCAGCAGCCCTCGCAGGGGCCGAACCGGGGAGCTGTTTTTT. Amino acids: CASSPRRGRTGELFF.

The rearrangement links TRBV7-9 to TRBJ2-7, with unresolved D. The V and J ends lost 5 bases and 5 bases respectively, with 13 bases between them. This CDR3 is built from 13 residues. Germline V CDR1 and CDR2: SEHNR, FQNEAQ (reference sequence). The CDR3 DNA is TGTGCCAGCAGCCACTCTATGGGCGACGAGCAGTACTTC. Its translation: CASSHSMGDEQYF. Filled out from reference TRBV7-9 and TRBJ2-7, the complete variable domain reads DTGVSQNPRHKITKRGQNVTFRCDPISEHNRLYWYRQTLGQGPEFLTYFQNEAQLEKSRLLSDRFSAERPKGSFSTLEIQRTEQGDSAMYLCASSHSMGDEQYFGPGTRLTVT.

The gene calls are TRBV29-1 and TRBJ1-1, with unresolved D. V dropped 4 bases and J dropped 2 bases, with 11 bases sitting between them. CDR3 size: 13 residues. Germline CDR1 SQVTM, CDR2 ANQGSEA. CDR3 sequence reads: CSVGTPYNTEAFF. As DNA, the CDR3 is TGCAGCGTTGGGACTCCTTACAACACTGAAGCTTTCTTT.

The chain links TRBV10-2 to TRBJ1-1; tentative D call: TRBD1 (6 bases). The CDR3 has 17 amino acids. The V end lost 4 bases, the J end lost 0 bases, and 18 bases lay between the germline ends. Germline values: CDR1 WSHSY, CDR2 SAAADI. CDR3 coding DNA: TGCGCCAGCAGTGGCCCCGTCGGGGGGGCCTTGAACACTGAAGCTTTCTTT. This encodes CASSGPVGGALNTEAFF.

The chain is built from TRBV5-4 and TRBJ2-7, with 13 positions matching TRBD2. Trimming removed 2 bases from V and 7 bases from J; junction bases left unmatched: 6. The CDR3 is 15 amino acids. Germline V CDR1 and CDR2: SGHNT, YYREEE (reference sequence). The chain's CDR3 is CASSLAGLAGEEQYF. DNA of the CDR3: TGTGCCAGCAGCTTAGCAGGACTAGCGGGAGAAGAGCAGTACTTC.

CDR3 DNA sequence: TGTGCCACCAGTGACTCCCTGGGGGCTAACGCGAACACCGGGGAGCTGTTTTTT. It codes for CATSDSLGANANTGELFF. The V call is TRBV24-1, the J call TRBJ2-2, with D possibly TRBD1 on 6 matching bases. The CDR3 runs 18 residues. CDR1 KGHDR and CDR2 SFDVKD come from the germline V gene. V lost 4 bases, J lost 0 bases, and 17 bases lay in between.

The chain uses TRBV10-2 and TRBJ2-7; the match to TRBD1 covers 8 bases. The CDR3 covers 13 residues. Germline V gives CDR1 WSHSY, CDR2 SAAADI. The ends lost 4 bases at V and 6 bases at J; junction bases unmatched: 5. The CDR3 here is CASSGGRGLEQYF. DNA for the CDR3: TGCGCCAGCAGTGGGGGCAGGGGGCTCGAGCAGTACTTC.

J is TRBJ1-5 and V is TRBV2, with D unresolved. The CDR3 spans 16 residues. Germline V gene sequence: CDR1 SNHLY, CDR2 FYNNEI. V was clipped by 7 bases and J by 2 bases, with 18 bases between them. The CDR3, as DNA: TGTGCCAGCAACCCCCGACTTCTTGGGGGCAATCAGCCCCAGCATTTT. As protein: CASNPRLLGGNQPQHF.

This clone has only a few counts. The chain links TRBV9 to TRBJ2-7, with 7 bases lining up with TRBD2. The germline V gene has CDR1 SGDLS and CDR2 YYNGEE. The V and J ends lost 6 bases and 4 bases, in that order; junction bases with no gene match: 13. CDR3 size: 15 residues. CDR3 residues: CASNIKRDNGYEQYF. CDR3 DNA sequence: TGTGCCAGCAATATCAAGCGGGATAACGGGTACGAGCAGTACTTC.

This chain connects TRBV7-9 to TRBJ1-4; the D gene is possibly TRBD1 (5 bases). V gave up 5 bases and J gave up 8 bases, with 18 bases separating them. The CDR3 has 15 residues. Germline-derived CDR1 and CDR2 are SEHNR and FQNEAQ (reference sequence). CDR3 nucleotides: TGTGCCAGCAGCCAAGACGGTGCGAAGGGGGAAAAACTGTTTTTT. It codes for CASSQDGAKGEKLFF.

The CDR3 DNA reads as TGTGCCAGCAGCCCCCGGGACTACCAAAAAAACATTCAGTACTTC. Its protein is CASSPRDYQKNIQYF. V is TRBV7-2 and J is TRBJ2-4; 7 bases are a match to TRBD2. The V segment lost 5 bases and the J segment 4 bases; nucleotides outside the gene matches: 8. The CDR3 spans 15 residues. Germline V gene lookup returns CDR1 SGHTA and CDR2 FQGNSA.